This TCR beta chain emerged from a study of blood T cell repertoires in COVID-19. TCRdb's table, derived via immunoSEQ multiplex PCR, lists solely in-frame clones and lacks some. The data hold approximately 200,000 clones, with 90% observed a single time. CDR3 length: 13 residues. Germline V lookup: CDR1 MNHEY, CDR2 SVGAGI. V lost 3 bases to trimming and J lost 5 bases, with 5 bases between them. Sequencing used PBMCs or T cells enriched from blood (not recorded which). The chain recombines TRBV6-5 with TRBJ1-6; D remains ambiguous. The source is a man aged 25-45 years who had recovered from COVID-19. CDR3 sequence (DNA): TGTGCCAGCAGTTATTCTAATAATTCACCCCTCCACTTT. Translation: CASSYSNNSPLHF.